Listed here are 10 T cell receptor beta chains from one sample, sequenced in a study of OX40 agonist ivuxolimab in advanced cancers. Sequencing used immunoSEQ multiplex PCR; TCRdb keeps in-frame clones, though not all of them. Among over 25,000 clones listed, about 88% were seen once. Here the sequenced sample was CD4+ or CD8+ T cells sorted from blood, taken in a trial of the OX40 agonist ivuxolimab. The receptors stem from an adult with an advanced solid tumor such as melanoma, head and neck, liver or kidney cancer.

V usage is TRBV13 and J usage is TRBJ2-5; weak D call: TRBD1 (6 bases). The J call may be mistaken, given a closer DNA end match to TRBJ2-7. Germline assignment: CDR1 PRHDT and CDR2 FYEKMQ (reference sequence). The CDR3 contains 15 residues. The CDR3 reads CASSLGTGTAYEQYF. The CDR3 region has the DNA TGTGCCAGCAGCTTAGGAACAGGGACGGCCTACGAGCAGTACTTC.

This sequence joins TRBV13 and TRBJ2-3; D not resolved. V lost 3 bases to trimming and J lost 1 base, with 2 bases between them. This CDR3 is built from 12 residues. CDR1 is PRHDT and CDR2 is FYEKMQ in the germline V gene (reference sequence). CDR3 loop: CASSFGTDTQYF. CDR3 coding DNA: TGTGCCAGCAGCTTTGGCACAGATACGCAGTATTTT.

J is TRBJ1-2 and V is TRBV19, with 9 bases identical to TRBD1. The germline V gene encodes CDR1 LNHDA and CDR2 SQIVND (reference sequence). The CDR3 runs to 12 residues. The CDR3 reads CIGDRDNYGYTF. The CDR3 bases are TGTATTGGGGACAGGGATAACTATGGCTACACCTTC. The full variable domain, its missing parts supplied by reference TRBV19 and TRBJ1-2, is DGGITQSPKYLFRKEGQNVTLSCEQNLNHDAMYWYRQDPGQGLRLIYYSQIVNDFQKGDIAEGYSVSREKKESFPLTVTSAQKNPTAFYLCIGDRDNYGYTFGSGTRLTVV.

This clone came up a few times. The rearrangement links TRBV19 to TRBJ2-7; 7 bases line up with TRBD2. CDR1 is LNHDA, CDR2 SQIVND, per germline (reference sequence). The CDR3 totals 14 residues. The trim removed 5 bases at V and 1 base at J, leaving 5 bases unmatched. The CDR3: CASSPRDYSYEQYF. CDR3 nucleotides: TGTGCCAGTAGTCCCCGGGACTATTCCTACGAGCAGTACTTC.

This chain uses TRBV27 with TRBJ1-2; D is unclear. This CDR3 region has 13 residues. Germline CDR1 reads MNHEY; CDR2 reads SMNVEV (reference sequence). The V and J ends lost 6 bases and 8 bases respectively, with 16 bases between them. The CDR3 loop reads CASSPRTEGGYTF. The CDR3 DNA is TGTGCCAGCAGCCCCCGGACGGAAGGAGGCTACACCTTC.

V gene TRBV20-1 combines with J gene TRBJ1-2; D is uncertain. V was shortened by 7 bases and J by 4 bases, with 4 bases between the two germline ends. The CDR3 contains 9 residues. Looked up from germline, CDR1 is DFQATT and CDR2 is SNEGSKA (reference sequence). The CDR3 loop reads CSVVYGYTF. The CDR3 DNA sequence: TGCAGTGTAGTCTATGGCTACACCTTC.

The chain has TRBV21-1 and TRBJ2-1; the table's D call, TRBD2, was not checked against the DNA. TRBV21-1 counts as a pseudogene. This CDR3 has 14 residues. CDR3 loop: CASSKALGGNEQFF. In DNA form, the CDR3 reads TGTGCCAGCAGCAAAGCGCTGGGGGGTAATGAGCAGTTCTTC.

V usage is TRBV20-1 and J usage is TRBJ2-7; no definite D call. Trimming pared 6 bases from V and 6 bases from J, leaving 12 bases between. The CDR3 runs 11 residues. Germline V gene sequence: CDR1 DFQATT, CDR2 SNEGSKA (reference sequence). The CDR3 is CSAPVSTEQYF. The CDR3 region has the DNA TGCAGTGCCCCCGTATCGACCGAGCAGTACTTC.

The chain employs TRBV27 and TRBJ1-4; the match to TRBD1 covers 8 bases. After removal of 5 bases from V and 7 bases from J, the junction contained 12 bases not matched to a gene. This CDR3 has 16 residues. The germline V gene encodes CDR1 MNHEY and CDR2 SMNVEV (reference sequence). The CDR3 coding sequence is TGTGCCAGCAGTCCTAACCCGACAGGGGTTGCTGAAAAACTGTTTTTT. Translating it yields CASSPNPTGVAEKLFF.

This clone has only a few counts. The J gene is TRBJ1-6, the V gene TRBV27; 10 nucleotides align to TRBD1. Looked up from germline, CDR1 is MNHEY and CDR2 is SMNVEV (reference sequence). The CDR3 sequence is 15 residues long. The V and J ends lost 5 bases and 7 bases, in that order; junction bases with no gene match: 5. CDR3 DNA: TGTGCCAGCAGTCCAGACAGGGGGCAGAATTCACCCCTCCACTTT. It codes for CASSPDRGQNSPLHF.